Included here is one T cell receptor (beta chain) sequence, with context. What this receptor recognizes is not known. One base away there is no much larger clone; base qualities are not given. This sample was taken from a study of blood T cell repertoires in COVID-19 (dated by TCRdb to the early 2020s). The study in broad terms: Collaborator samples came from the United States, Italy and Spain and covered acute and convalescent phases of COVID-19. The prospective study material was composed of cDNA or gDNA derived from T cells, B-cell-depleted T cells, or PBMCs. The repertoires were released in a freely available public database intended as a resource for research on the immune response to SARS-CoV-2. Subjects who had been exposed to COVID-19, were actively infected with it, or had recovered from it provided the deeply sampled blood TCRbeta repertoires that made up the dataset. Sample metadata almost always included a de-identified subject ID, COVID-19 status, age in years and sex. Where HLA class I and class II types were available, the types were taken from metadata supplied by the sample provider, not from assay-based typing. The samples were drawn from the first 160 participants of the ongoing ImmuneRACE study and from 950 to 1,500 subjects provided by 6 global collaborators.

Study-wide findings and limitations: Clinical and demographic metadata were provided uncurated, with the amount varying by source and participant.

Each collaborating institution followed its own protocols to collect whole blood in K2EDTA tubes. For TCRbeta analysis, collaborator samples were shipped as frozen whole blood, as isolated PBMCs, or as DNA extracted from either sample type. The V and J ends are trimmed by 1 base and 8 bases, leaving 11 bases between them. For CDR1 and CDR2, the germline V gene (reference sequence) lists LGHDT and YNNKEL. Measured from the cysteine to the phenylalanine, the CDR3 is 13 residues long. The sequence is cut down to CDR3 DNA, 39 bases in frame from base 1. TCRbeta CDR3 regions were amplified from genomic DNA by means of the immunoSEQ Assay, a bias-controlled multiplex PCR. The study's own analysis went as follows. The number of nucleated cells in each sample was estimated by amplification of reference gene primers within the assay. To quantify the absolute abundance of each unique TCRbeta CDR3 rearrangement, sequence reads were collapsed and filtered. Productive Simpson clonality was computed per sample as the square root of Simpson's diversity index over productive rearrangements. TCRdb carries this immuneACCESS record with in-frame sequences only. Its versions omit some clonotypes, under half of them owing to an unresolved V gene in the studies checked, with the rest unexplained. That table is the source of V, J and clone size, and D and trimming were worked out from the DNA. A total of 150,000 to 200,000 clones appear in this sample, 82% of them only once. The ten largest clones take up over 7.5% of the sample.

Input material: peripheral blood. The sequence joins TRBV3-1 (or the pseudogene TRBV3-2) to TRBJ1-1; the D gene is perhaps TRBD1, from 6 matching bases. The receptor's source is a woman between 65 and 79 years old with acute or convalescent COVID-19. The CDR3 reads as follows: CASSQATGFEAFF. The bases read TGTGCCAGCAGCCAAGCGACAGGATTCGAAGCTTTCTTT.